The 7 T cell receptor beta chains presented below share a single source sample, sequenced in a study of T cell changes during pregnancy in multiple sclerosis. The method was immunoSEQ multiplex PCR; TCRdb's version includes in-frame clones alone and lacks a portion of them. This table holds tens of thousands of clones, 80% to 90% found once. The specimen was peripheral blood, collected in the first trimester of pregnancy. These receptors were collected from a female donor in good health, enrolled as a control in a pregnancy study.

This chain links TRBV10-1 with TRBJ1-6; 8 bases line up with TRBD1. Unmatched junction bases numbered 9, after V lost 9 bases and J lost 8 bases. CDR1 and CDR2 from the germline V gene are WNHNN and SYGVQD (reference sequence). The CDR3 sequence is 14 residues long. CDR3 sequence: CARERTGSDSPLHF. The DNA of the CDR3 is TGCGCCAGAGAAAGGACAGGGTCAGATTCACCCCTCCACTTT.

This clone occurred once. The gene calls are TRBV10-2 and TRBJ2-7; a possible D gene is TRBD2 (6 bases). The CDR3 sequence is 9 residues long. Germline V lookup: CDR1 WSHSY, CDR2 SAAADI. In DNA, the CDR3 is TGCGCCAGCAGATTCGGGGGAAATGTC. Translating it yields CASRFGGNV.

The gene calls are TRBV20-1 and TRBJ2-7, with D hard to call. The germline V gene has CDR1 DFQATT and CDR2 SNEGSKA (reference sequence). Trimming removed 7 bases at V and 6 bases at J, with 10 bases between. The CDR3 runs 10 residues. Written as DNA, the CDR3 is TGCAGTGTCATGCGGTTCGAGCAGTACTTC. Translation gives CSVMRFEQYF.

CDR3 residues: CASSNQGGGVADTQYF. The CDR3 DNA reads as TGTGCCAGTAGTAACCAGGGCGGAGGGGTGGCAGATACGCAGTATTTT. The rearrangement links TRBV19 to TRBJ2-3; TRBD2 is a possible D gene (6 bases). V dropped 4 bases and J dropped 4 bases, with 18 bases sitting between them. There are 16 residues in the CDR3. Germline values: CDR1 LNHDA, CDR2 SQIVND (reference sequence).

V gene TRBV7-7 combines with J gene TRBJ2-2; D perhaps matches TRBD1 (5 bases). Germline loops: CDR1 SSHAT, CDR2 FNYEAQ (reference sequence). This CDR3 is 15 amino acids long. V lost 6 bases to trimming and J lost 3 bases, with 14 bases between them. In DNA, the CDR3 is TGTGCCAGCAGTCAAGGGGCAGGCGACACCGGGGAGCTGTTTTTT. Encoded protein: CASSQGAGDTGELFF.

The V gene is TRBV4-3, the J gene TRBJ2-7, with a tentative D call TRBD2 (6 bases). CDR3 length equals 16 residues. The germline gives CDR1 LGHNA, CDR2 YSLEER. Trimming shortened V by 5 bases and J by 2 bases, and 19 bases separated the two germline ends. This CDR3 reads CASSYQPGTSAYEQYF. DNA of the CDR3: TGCGCCAGCAGCTACCAACCCGGGACTTCAGCCTACGAGCAGTACTTC.

The chain recombines TRBV18 with TRBJ2-7; a weak D match, TRBD1 (6 bases). Germline CDR1 reads KGHSH; CDR2 reads LQKENI. The length of the CDR3 is 15 residues. V dropped 0 bases and J dropped 2 bases, with 11 bases sitting between them. The CDR3 region is CASSPPGRGTYEQYF. The DNA of the CDR3 is TGTGCCAGCTCACCACCGGGCAGGGGAACCTACGAGCAGTACTTC.